The next 30 T cell receptor beta chains were all read from a single sample in a study of T cells in narcolepsy. Here immunoSEQ multiplex PCR was the method, and the copy in TCRdb shows in-frame clones only, minus some. The sample lists fewer than 30,000 clones, 65% to 90% occurring once. The specimen sequenced was memory (CD45RA-) CD4+ T cells from blood. These receptors originate from a human donor in good health.

Remarks on this clone: This sample also contains other DNA sequences that code for the same CDR3. This chain joins TRBV6-5 and TRBJ1-5; 7 bases agree with TRBD1. This CDR3 has 14 amino acids. V gave up 7 bases and J gave up 1 base; unmatched junction bases: 4. Germline V gives CDR1 MNHEY, CDR2 SVGAGI. This CDR3 reads CASNPTGSNQPQHF. The CDR3 nucleotides are TGTGCCAGCAACCCGACAGGGAGCAATCAGCCCCAGCATTTT.

The CDR3 nucleotides read TGTGCCAGCAGCGGACAGGGGTCCCCCTACGAGCAGTACTTC. Its protein product is CASSGQGSPYEQYF. The genes are TRBV5-4 and TRBJ2-7, with 9 bases that match TRBD1. This CDR3 region has 14 residues. The junction had 4 bases not matched to a gene; V was cut back by 4 bases and J by 2 bases. Germline V CDR1 and CDR2: SGHNT, YYREEE (reference sequence). Filled out from reference TRBV5-4 and TRBJ2-7, the complete variable domain reads ETGVTQSPTHLIKTRGQQVTLRCSSQSGHNTVSWYQQALGQGPQFIFQYYREEENGRGNFPPRFSGLQFPNYSSELNVNALELDDSALYLCASSGQGSPYEQYFGPGTRLTVT.

The J gene is TRBJ1-3, the V gene TRBV28; D uncertain. This CDR3 spans 10 amino acids. Trimming left V 8 bases short and J 3 bases short, with 2 bases between. Germline V lookup: CDR1 MDHEN, CDR2 SYDVKM. CDR3 bases: TGTGCCAGCTATGGAAACACCATATATTTT. This gives the protein CASYGNTIYF. The full variable domain, rest sourced from reference TRBV28 and TRBJ1-3, is DVKVTQSSRYLVKRTGEKVFLECVQDMDHENMFWYRQDPGLGLRLIYFSYDVKMKEKGDIPEGYSVSREKKERFSLILESASTNQTSMYLCASYGNTIYFGEGSWLTVV.

The table lists this clone with a count of one. The J gene is TRBJ2-1, the V gene TRBV18; TRBD1 is a possible D gene (7 bases). V lost 3 bases, J lost 3 bases, and 15 bases lay in between. Germline V gene data show CDR1 as KGHSH and CDR2 as LQKENI. CDR3 length: 16 amino acids. The CDR3 sequence: CASSPRRGQYYNEQFF. For the CDR3, the DNA is TGTGCCAGCTCACCGAGGAGGGGACAGTACTACAATGAGCAGTTCTTC.

The V gene is TRBV7-2, the J gene TRBJ1-3, with a tentative D call TRBD1 (5 bases). Germline assignment: CDR1 SGHTA and CDR2 FQGNSA. The CDR3 spans 15 residues. Trimming removed 5 bases at V and 2 bases at J, with 13 bases between. CDR3 sequence: CASSVTRATGNTIYF. CDR3 nucleotide sequence: TGTGCCAGCAGCGTAACCAGGGCCACTGGAAACACCATATATTTT.

V usage is TRBV5-4 and J usage is TRBJ1-1; 8 bases map to TRBD1. The V segment lost 0 bases and the J segment 3 bases; nucleotides outside the gene matches: 7. Germline CDR1 reads SGHNT; CDR2 reads YYREEE (reference sequence). CDR3 size: 16 residues. CDR3 nucleotides: TGTGCCAGCAGCTTGGGGGCAGGGGGCGCGCACACTGAAGCTTTCTTT. It encodes CASSLGAGGAHTEAFF. Full variable domain (outside the CDR3, taken from reference TRBV5-4 and TRBJ1-1): ETGVTQSPTHLIKTRGQQVTLRCSSQSGHNTVSWYQQALGQGPQFIFQYYREEENGRGNFPPRFSGLQFPNYSSELNVNALELDDSALYLCASSLGAGGAHTEAFFGQGTRLTVV.

The CDR3 DNA follows: TGTGCCAGCAGCTCGACAGATTCACCCCTCCACTTT. This sequence encodes CASSSTDSPLHF. The chain recombines TRBV5-5 with TRBJ1-6; possible D gene TRBD1, 5 bases. Per the germline V gene, CDR1 is SGHKS and CDR2 is YYEKEE (reference sequence). The CDR3 is 12 amino acids. The germline V and J ends were trimmed by 3 bases and 8 bases, with 6 bases remaining between them.

The rearrangement links TRBV5-1 to TRBJ2-5; 9 bases are shared with TRBD1. Matching the DNA end better, TRBJ2-7 makes the J call doubtful. Germline V gene data show CDR1 as SGHRS and CDR2 as YFSETQ. The CDR3 spans 13 residues. The CDR3 is CASSSGQGYEQYF. As DNA, the CDR3 is TGCGCCAGCAGCTCGGGACAGGGATACGAGCAGTACTTC.

The chain couples TRBV11-2 to TRBJ2-1; D is unclear. Trimming took off 6 bases at V and 0 bases at J, with 12 bases between the two ends. The CDR3 has 15 amino acids. Germline V gives CDR1 SGHAT, CDR2 FQNNGV. The CDR3 bases are TGTGCCAGCAGTCCCGACCCGAGCTCCTACAATGAGCAGTTCTTC. Protein product: CASSPDPSSYNEQFF.

The V gene is TRBV18, the J gene TRBJ2-1; no clear D gene. V dropped 6 bases and J dropped 0 bases, with 12 bases sitting between them. Germline CDR1 and CDR2: KGHSH and LQKENI. The CDR3 consists of 15 residues. This chain's CDR3 is CASSQSVSSYNEQFF. CDR3 bases: TGTGCCAGCTCCCAGAGCGTAAGCTCCTACAATGAGCAGTTCTTC.

V and J are TRBV28 and TRBJ1-3; TRBD1 matches at 7 bases. Germline trimming cut 3 bases from V and 0 bases from J; bases unmatched to any gene: 5. CDR3 size: 16 residues. CDR1 is MDHEN, CDR2 SYDVKM, per germline. The CDR3 spells CASSFLAGGSGNTIYF. DNA of the CDR3: TGTGCCAGCAGTTTCCTGGCAGGGGGCTCTGGAAACACCATATATTTT.

This clone has just a few counts. This chain joins TRBV11-2 and TRBJ2-1; D is unresolved. Germline lookup yields CDR1 SGHAT and CDR2 FQNNGV. The CDR3 covers 13 residues. Between the trimmed V and J ends, which lost 0 bases and 10 bases, there was a span of 10 bases. CDR3 loop: CASSLENSREQFF. The CDR3 DNA follows: TGTGCCAGCAGCTTAGAGAATAGTCGCGAGCAGTTCTTC.

This sequence joins TRBV5-4 and TRBJ2-7, with TRBD2 as a possible D gene (6 bases). The V and J ends lost 0 bases and 3 bases respectively, with 10 bases between them. The CDR3 runs to 14 residues. Germline V gene sequence: CDR1 SGHNT, CDR2 YYREEE (reference sequence). The CDR3 loop is CASSLDGSFYEQYF. CDR3 coding DNA: TGTGCCAGCAGCTTGGACGGGAGTTTCTACGAGCAGTACTTC.

Only a few counts were recorded for this clone. The chain joins TRBV5-1 to TRBJ2-2, with a tentative D call TRBD1 (6 bases). The CDR3 contains 15 residues. V dropped 4 bases and J dropped 1 base, with 11 bases sitting between them. Germline CDR1 and CDR2: SGHRS and YFSETQ. Here the CDR3 reads CASSKGTMNTGELFF. The CDR3 nucleotides are TGCGCCAGCAGCAAAGGGACAATGAACACCGGGGAGCTGTTTTTT.

This chain connects TRBV7-2 to TRBJ2-3; D is ambiguous. Between the trimmed V and J ends, which lost 5 bases and 14 bases, there was a span of 20 bases. The CDR3 has 13 amino acids. Germline V gene data show CDR1 as SGHTA and CDR2 as FQGNSA. CDR3 protein: CASSQDTGTRWYF. The CDR3 DNA sequence: TGTGCCAGCAGCCAAGATACGGGCACGAGGTGGTATTTT.

The rearrangement links TRBV11-3 to TRBJ2-7; D gene ambiguous. The germline V gene has CDR1 SGHNT and CDR2 YENEEA. Trimming removed 3 bases from V and 0 bases from J, with 9 bases in between. The CDR3 is made up of 14 amino acids. The CDR3 bases are TGTGCCAGCAGCTTGAGCAGAAGCTCCTACGAGCAGTACTTC. Translating gives CASSLSRSSYEQYF. The full variable domain, its missing parts supplied by reference TRBV11-3 and TRBJ2-7, is EAGVVQSPRYKIIEKKQPVAFWCNPISGHNTLYWYLQNLGQGPELLIRYENEEAVDDSQLPKDRFSAERLKGVDSTLKIQPAELGDSAVYLCASSLSRSSYEQYFGPGTRLTVT.

The V and J genes are TRBV5-5 and TRBJ2-7, with 10 bases matching TRBD1. CDR3 length: 16 amino acids. Germline V gives CDR1 SGHKS, CDR2 YYEKEE (reference sequence). V was pared by 0 bases and J by 6 bases, with 9 bases of the junction left unmatched. In nucleotides, the CDR3 is TGTGCCAGCAGCTTGGCGCGGGACAGGGGTAAGTCCGAGCAGTACTTC. Residues: CASSLARDRGKSEQYF. Full variable domain (rest looked up from reference TRBV5-5 and TRBJ2-7): DAGVTQSPTHLIKTRGQQVTLRCSPISGHKSVSWYQQVLGQGPQFIFQYYEKEERGRGNFPDRFSARQFPNYSSELNVNALLLGDSALYLCASSLARDRGKSEQYFGPGTRLTVT.

J is TRBJ2-3 and V is TRBV28; tentative D call: TRBD2 (6 bases). V was trimmed by 3 bases and J by 5 bases, leaving 15 bases between them. The germline V gene encodes CDR1 MDHEN and CDR2 SYDVKM. The CDR3 spans 15 residues. The DNA for the CDR3 is TGTGCCAGCAGTTTGAGGAGCGGGTGGTTAGATACGCAGTATTTT. Protein: CASSLRSGWLDTQYF.

The rearrangement joins TRBV10-3 to TRBJ2-5, with D possibly being TRBD2 (5 bases). The J call may be wrong; the DNA end is better matched by TRBJ2-7. The CDR3 extends over 15 amino acids. Germline V CDR1 and CDR2: ENHRY, SYGVKD. The DNA for the CDR3 is TGTGCCATCGGCGCGCACGGAGAGGGCTCCTACGAGCAGTACTTC. This encodes CAIGAHGEGSYEQYF.

This clone was seen more than once but under ten times. This chain joins TRBV28 and TRBJ1-4; no clear D gene. The germline CDR1 and CDR2 sequences are MDHEN and SYDVKM. The CDR3 is made up of 14 amino acids. V lost 4 bases to trimming and J lost 0 bases, with 6 bases between them. Here the CDR3 reads CASSYDATNEKLFF. The CDR3, as DNA: TGTGCCAGCAGTTACGACGCAACTAATGAAAAACTGTTTTTT.

This clone appeared once. The chain carries TRBV6-1 and TRBJ2-7; D unclear. The CDR3 loop spans 11 amino acids. V lost 5 bases and J 5 bases, leaving 7 bases between the germline ends. Germline lookup yields CDR1 MNHNS and CDR2 SASEGT. CDR3 DNA: TGTGCCAGCAGTCCCCTAGACGAGCAGTACTTC. It is translated as CASSPLDEQYF.

A few counts support this clone. The chain uses TRBV27 and TRBJ1-3; D may be TRBD1 (5 bases). This CDR3 has 16 residues. V was trimmed by 5 bases and J by 0 bases, leaving 14 bases between them. The V gene's germline CDR1 is MNHEY and CDR2 SMNVEV (reference sequence). The CDR3 protein is CASSPRIQVSGNTIYF. The CDR3 nucleotides are TGTGCCAGCAGTCCTAGGATACAGGTCTCTGGAAACACCATATATTTT.

This chain uses TRBV5-6 with TRBJ1-2; D is ambiguous. The CDR3 runs to 14 residues. Germline CDR1 is SGHDT and CDR2 is YYEEEE. The ends were cut back, 1 base at V and 4 bases at J, with 11 bases in the middle. In DNA, the CDR3 is TGTGCCAGCAGCTTGAACAGATACCCCTATGGCTACACCTTC. Translation: CASSLNRYPYGYTF. The full variable domain, in which reference TRBV5-6 and TRBJ1-2 provide the parts outside the CDR3, is DAGVTQSPTHLIKTRGQQVTLRCSPKSGHDTVSWYQQALGQGPQFIFQYYEEEERQRGNFPDRFSGHQFPNYSSELNVNALLLGDSALYLCASSLNRYPYGYTFGSGTRLTVV.

The CDR3 reads CASNVQGRGNQPQHF. CDR3 DNA sequence: TGTGCCAGTAACGTTCAGGGGCGGGGGAATCAGCCCCAGCATTTT. The genes are TRBV19 and TRBJ1-5; a possible D gene is TRBD1 (6 bases). Trimming cost V 7 bases and J 4 bases, with 17 bases left between them. In germline, CDR1 is LNHDA, CDR2 SQIVND (reference sequence). The CDR3 is 15 amino acids.

The chain uses TRBV7-2 and TRBJ2-5; D uncertain. The CDR3 has 14 amino acids. Per germline, CDR1 SGHTA and CDR2 FQGNSA. The V gene lost 5 bases and the J gene lost 0 bases, with 10 bases spanning the gap. The CDR3: CASSPYGYQETQYF. The CDR3, as DNA: TGTGCCAGCAGCCCCTATGGGTACCAAGAGACCCAGTACTTC.

The chain uses TRBV6-1 and TRBJ2-2; D remains ambiguous. Germline V gene sequence: CDR1 MNHNS, CDR2 SASEGT. Trimming removed 0 bases from V and 4 bases from J, with 6 bases in between. This CDR3 contains 14 residues. The DNA for the CDR3 is TGTGCCAGCAGTGAAGCCGTCGGCACCGGGGAGCTGTTTTTT. Protein product: CASSEAVGTGELFF.

A few counts support this clone. This chain connects TRBV7-9 to TRBJ2-3, with TRBD1 identical over 7 bases. The junction had 4 bases not matched to a gene; V was cut back by 3 bases and J by 1 base. CDR1 and CDR2 (germline): SEHNR, FQNEAQ (reference sequence). The CDR3 length is 15 residues. The CDR3 reads CASSFPGTGTDTQYF. The CDR3 nucleotides are TGTGCCAGCAGCTTCCCCGGGACAGGCACAGATACGCAGTATTTT.

Here the CDR3 DNA reads TGTGCCAGCAGCCCGCCGGGGAGGATCTCTGGAAACACCATATATTTT. This codes for CASSPPGRISGNTIYF. This rearrangement joins TRBV4-2 to TRBJ1-3, with unresolved D. The CDR3 covers 16 residues. Germline V gene lookup returns CDR1 LGHNA and CDR2 YNFKEQ. The germline V and J ends were trimmed by 4 bases and 0 bases, with 13 bases remaining between them.

This clone came up once. This chain links TRBV4-2 with TRBJ1-5; no firm D call. The V end lost 3 bases, the J end lost 2 bases, and 11 bases lay between the germline ends. Germline lookup yields CDR1 LGHNA and CDR2 YNFKEQ. The CDR3 loop spans 15 amino acids. In nucleotides, the CDR3 is TGTGCCAGCAGCCAGGATGGACTGGGCAATCAGCCCCAGCATTTT. Residues: CASSQDGLGNQPQHF.

The V and J genes are TRBV28 and TRBJ2-1; D is ambiguous. Germline V CDR1 and CDR2: MDHEN, SYDVKM. Trimming stripped 3 bases from V and 4 bases from J, with 19 bases between. This CDR3 contains 17 residues. CDR3: CASSFGSLGALYNEQFF. DNA of the CDR3: TGTGCCAGCAGTTTCGGCAGTTTAGGCGCCCTGTACAATGAGCAGTTCTTC.